The next 10 T cell receptor beta chains were all read from a single sample in a study of blood T cells in healthy people across ages. Next came a second PCR, run for about 7 to 12 cycles, which used a sample-barcoded 5' primer along with a J-beta primer mix. Via MiXCR, TCRdb re-called the 5' RACE reads, giving one row per CDR3 protein. The data contain some 1.1 million distinct CDR3 sequences, about two fifths of them singletons. Sequencing was performed on blood. The receptors were sampled from a young man in good health.

CDR3 coding DNA: TGTGCCAGCAGCCCGTTCTCGGATTCTCCCCATGAGCAGTTCTTC. Translating it yields CASSPFSDSPHEQFF. The rearrangement joins TRBV3-1 to TRBJ2-1; D is uncertain. This CDR3 contains 15 residues. Germline CDR1 LGHDT, CDR2 YNNKEL (reference sequence). V was cut by 4 bases and J by 8 bases, with 18 bases left in between.

The chain combines TRBV12-3 or TRBV12-4 with TRBJ2-5; D not certain. The CDR3 is made up of 12 amino acids. V lost 2 bases to trimming and J lost 11 bases, with 12 bases between them. CDR3 nucleotide sequence: TGTGCCAGCAGTTTACAGAGGAATGAGCAGTACTTC. Amino acid sequence: CASSLQRNEQYF.

The rearrangement uses TRBV28 and TRBJ2-1, with 8 nucleotides matching TRBD1. J was trimmed by 0 bases and V by 1 base; bases with no gene match: 2. From germline, CDR1 is MDHEN and CDR2 SYDVKM. The CDR3 is made up of 16 amino acids. The CDR3: CASSLYGQGSYNEQFF. The CDR3 bases are TGTGCCAGCAGTTTATACGGACAGGGCTCCTACAATGAGCAGTTCTTC.

The chain joins TRBV11-1 to TRBJ1-1; 7 bases agree with TRBD1. V dropped 5 bases and J dropped 3; count of bases not matched to a gene: 12. This CDR3 has 16 amino acids. Looked up from germline, CDR1 is SGHAT and CDR2 is FQDESV (reference sequence). CDR3 protein: CASSRAPGQLHTEAFF. The DNA of the CDR3 is TGTGCCAGCAGCCGGGCCCCGGGACAGCTACACACTGAAGCTTTCTTT.

This clonotype appeared a few times. J is TRBJ2-5 and V is TRBV7-7; D call uncertain. This CDR3 region has 13 residues. In germline, CDR1 is SSHAT, CDR2 FNYEAQ (reference sequence). With 5 bases removed from V and 2 bases from J, the gap between germline ends came to 9 bases. CDR3 DNA sequence: TGTGCCAGCAGCGTTTTGGGACAAGAGACCCAGTACTTC. This sequence encodes CASSVLGQETQYF.

This clonotype showed up just a few times. This chain joins TRBV5-1 and TRBJ1-1; 7 nucleotides align to TRBD1. The CDR3 is 15 amino acids. V lost 0 bases and J lost 1; bases outside the gene matches: 3. Germline CDR1 SGHRS, CDR2 YFSETQ. CDR3 nucleotide sequence: TGCGCCAGCAGCTTGGCGCAGGGGGGGAACACTGAAGCTTTCTTT. Amino acids: CASSLAQGGNTEAFF.

This clonotype was detected a few times. The chain combines TRBV7-2 with TRBJ2-3; D gene unclear. Per the germline V gene, CDR1 is SGHTA and CDR2 is FQGNSA. V dropped 2 bases and J dropped 1 base, with 10 bases sitting between them. CDR3 length equals 15 residues. The CDR3 sequence is CASSLRSGGTDTQYF. The CDR3 coding sequence is TGTGCCAGCAGCTTACGGTCAGGTGGCACAGATACGCAGTATTTT.

This clonotype was seen once. The chain's CDR3 is CASKRQGLTSYNSPLHF. The CDR3 region has the DNA TGTGCCAGCAAGAGACAGGGCCTGACATCCTATAATTCACCCCTCCACTTT. The V and J genes are TRBV21-1 and TRBJ1-6; TRBD1, as called in the table, went unchecked against the DNA. TRBV21-1 is annotated as a pseudogene. This CDR3 comprises 17 residues.

This chain connects TRBV5-5 to TRBJ2-5; D is perhaps TRBD1 (6 bases). The J call is in doubt because the DNA end fits TRBJ2-7 better. The CDR3 loop spans 13 amino acids. CDR1 and CDR2 (germline): SGHKS, YYEKEE (reference sequence). CDR3: CASSQTGYNEQYF. The CDR3 bases are TGTGCCAGCAGCCAGACAGGTTACAACGAGCAGTACTTC.

This chain joins TRBV9 and TRBJ2-3, with a tentative D call TRBD1 (6 bases). This CDR3 is 16 amino acids long. The V end lost 0 bases, the J end lost 3 bases, and 14 bases lay between the germline ends. CDR1 and CDR2 from the germline V gene are SGDLS and YYNGEE. The CDR3 DNA follows: TGTGCCAGCAGCGTAGAAATGGGGCAGGGGACAGATACGCAGTATTTT. Amino acid sequence: CASSVEMGQGTDTQYF.